This T cell receptor beta chain was captured by sequencing in a study of response to subunit inactivated influenza vaccine. V lost 2 bases and J 6 bases, leaving 16 bases between the germline ends. Germline lookup yields CDR1 GTSNPN and CDR2 SVGIG (reference sequence). The CDR3 is made up of 14 amino acids. MiXCR was run by TCRdb on the RT-PCR reads, yielding one entry per CDR3 protein. The sample consists of about 700,000 distinct CDR3 sequences, about 15% of them appearing once. The clonotype comes from a middle-aged man who received an inactivated influenza vaccine. The sequencing used PBMCs from blood, collected about 14 days before vaccination. V is TRBV30 and J is TRBJ1-1, with D unresolved. The DNA of the CDR3 is TGTGCCTGGAGTTCGGGGAAGGCGGCCGCTGAAGCTTTCTTT. Its protein product is CAWSSGKAAAEAFF.